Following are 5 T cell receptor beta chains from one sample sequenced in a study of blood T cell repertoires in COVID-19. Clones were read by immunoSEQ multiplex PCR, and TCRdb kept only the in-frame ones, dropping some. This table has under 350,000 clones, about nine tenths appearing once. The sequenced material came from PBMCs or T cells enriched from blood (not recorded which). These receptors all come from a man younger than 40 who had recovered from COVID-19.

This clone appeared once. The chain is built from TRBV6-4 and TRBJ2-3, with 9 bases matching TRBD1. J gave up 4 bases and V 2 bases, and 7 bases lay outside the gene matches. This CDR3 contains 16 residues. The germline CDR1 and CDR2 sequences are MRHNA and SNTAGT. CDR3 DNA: TGTGCCAGCAGTGACGGACAGGGGTTAACCCCAGATACGCAGTATTTT. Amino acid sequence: CASSDGQGLTPDTQYF.

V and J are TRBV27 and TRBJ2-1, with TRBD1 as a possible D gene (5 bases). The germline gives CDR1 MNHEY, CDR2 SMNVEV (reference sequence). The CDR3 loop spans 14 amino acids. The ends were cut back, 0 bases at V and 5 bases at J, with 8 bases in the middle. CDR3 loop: CASSLSGVNNEQFF. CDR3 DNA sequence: TGTGCCAGCAGTTTATCAGGGGTCAACAATGAGCAGTTCTTC.

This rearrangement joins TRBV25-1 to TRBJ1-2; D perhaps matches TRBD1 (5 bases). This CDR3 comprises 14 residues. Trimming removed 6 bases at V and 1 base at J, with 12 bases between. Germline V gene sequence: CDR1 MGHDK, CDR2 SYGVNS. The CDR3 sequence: CASSAGTLNYGYTF. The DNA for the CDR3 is TGTGCCAGCAGCGCCGGGACTCTTAACTATGGCTACACCTTC.

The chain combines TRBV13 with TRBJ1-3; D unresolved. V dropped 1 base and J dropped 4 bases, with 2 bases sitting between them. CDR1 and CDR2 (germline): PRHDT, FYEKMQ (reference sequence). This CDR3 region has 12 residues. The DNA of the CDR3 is TGTGCCAGCAGCTTAGTAGGAAACACCATATATTTT. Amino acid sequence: CASSLVGNTIYF. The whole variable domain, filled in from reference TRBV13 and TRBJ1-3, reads AAGVIQSPRHLIKEKRETATLKCYPIPRHDTVYWYQQGPGQDPQFLISFYEKMQSDKGSIPDRFSAQQFSDYHSELNMSSLELGDSALYFCASSLVGNTIYFGEGSWLTVV.

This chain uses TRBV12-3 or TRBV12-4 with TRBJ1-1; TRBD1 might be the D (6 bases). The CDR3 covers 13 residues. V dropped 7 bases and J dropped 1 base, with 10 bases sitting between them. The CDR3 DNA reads TGTGCCAGCACCGGACAGACGAACACTGAAGCTTTCTTT. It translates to CASTGQTNTEAFF.